Included here is one T cell receptor beta chain sequence, with context. CDR3 length: 11 amino acids. Germline V gene data show CDR1 as SQVTM and CDR2 as ANQGSEA. This specimen comes from a study of blood T cell repertoires in COVID-19. Study in general: Both acute and convalescent COVID-19 samples were obtained from the United States, Italy and Spain. Sample material is recorded as cDNA or gDNA derived from T cells, B-cell-depleted T cells, or PBMCs.

Per the original data handling: Amplification of reference gene primers was used by the study to estimate nucleated cell counts. Data came from immunoSEQ multiplex PCR; TCRdb stores just in-frame clones and leaves some out. V, J and clone size are those of that table, while D and trimming were read from the DNA. The sample gives approximately 93,000 clones, roughly 90% of which show up once; 25% to 35% is in the top ten. The clonotype comes from a man in his fifties with active or convalescent COVID-19. The specimen sequenced was peripheral blood. The gene calls are TRBV29-1 and TRBJ2-1, with TRBD2 matching over 7 bases. The CDR3 bases are TGCTCACTAGCGAAAAACAATGAGCAGTTCTTC. Protein sequence: CSLAKNNEQFF.